This T cell receptor (beta chain) is from a study of blood T cell repertoires in COVID-19. V was pared by 7 bases and J by 4 bases, with 6 bases of the junction left unmatched. This CDR3 comprises 14 residues. Germline V gene data show CDR1 as MGHDK and CDR2 as SYGVNS. Generated by immunoSEQ multiplex PCR, the TCRdb table keeps only in-frame clones and is missing some. Of 350,000 to 400,000 clones in the sample, 90% to 95% were seen once. The genes are TRBV25-1 and TRBJ2-5; 10 nucleotides line up with TRBD1. The sequence came from a woman aged 40 to 50 who had been exposed to COVID-19. The sequencing sample was made of PBMCs or T cells enriched from blood (not recorded which). The CDR3 nucleotides read TGTGCCAGCACCAAGACAGGGGGCTTAGAGACCCAGTACTTC. Its translation: CASTKTGGLETQYF. The full variable domain, completed using reference TRBV25-1 and TRBJ2-5, is EADIYQTPRYLVIGTGKKITLECSQTMGHDKMYWYQQDPGMELHLIHYSYGVNSTEKGDLSSESTVSRIRTEHFPLTLESARPSHTSQYLCASTKTGGLETQYFGPGTRLLVL.